This TCR beta chain was captured in a study of cytotoxic CD8 clonotypes in ibrutinib-treated CLL. This clone occurred once. Some clones are missing from TCRdb's copy, which holds only in-frame ones; the method was immunoSEQ multiplex PCR. The sample has roughly 110,000 clones; 58% are singletons. Frozen PBMC stocks contributed approximately 2.1 micrograms of genomic DNA to the TCR beta libraries. From germline, CDR1 is SGHTA and CDR2 FQGNSA. V was pared by 0 bases and J by 1 base, with 9 bases between. The CDR3 has 15 residues. Sequenced here: PBMCs, sampled after 24 months of ibrutinib treatment. The rearrangement joins TRBV7-2 to TRBJ1-1; weak D call: TRBD1 (5 bases). The origin of this receptor is a human donor with chronic lymphocytic leukemia. The CDR3 reads CASSLAVGGNTEAFF. Here the CDR3 DNA reads TGTGCCAGCAGCTTAGCCGTTGGGGGGAACACTGAAGCTTTCTTT.